This entry concerns a single T cell receptor beta chain. What it binds is unknown. Sequencing relied on immunoSEQ assay v3.0, run at survey level. TCRdb's table, derived via immunoSEQ multiplex PCR, lists solely in-frame clones and lacks some. This repertoire shows 15,000 to 20,000 clones, roughly 91% found once; its top ten account for around a tenth. This sample stems from a study of long-term antiretroviral therapy in people with HIV. Study results and caveats: Dominance of pre-ART expanded clones persisted, fluctuating and often declining after ART. Neither ART adherence, viral resistance nor therapy changes were documented. Relative to transplant donor controls, diversity remained lower despite increasing after ART.

Germline CDR1 SGHRS, CDR2 YFSETQ. The germline V and J ends were trimmed by 4 bases and 0 bases, with 17 bases remaining between them. CDR3 size: 16 residues. It was in the United States that all participants with HIV were treated. This TCR was recovered from a man aged 45-65 years with HIV. This specimen consisted of unsorted PBMCs, obtained 3 years after starting antiretroviral therapy. The V and J genes are TRBV5-1 and TRBJ2-7; the D call may be TRBD1 or TRBD2 (5 bases each). The CDR3 DNA is TGCGCCAGCAGCCCGGGTCCCGGGGCGAGCTCCTACGAGCAGTACTTC. This gives the protein CASSPGPGASSYEQYF.